The rows below give T cell receptor beta chains drawn from one sample of a study of blood T cell repertoires in COVID-19. The protocol was immunoSEQ multiplex PCR, while the TCRdb copy is restricted to in-frame clones and leaves out a portion. The sample lists over 65,000 clones; about nine tenths were seen once. Material: peripheral blood. The receptor set was obtained from a man aged 45-65 years with active or convalescent COVID-19. The CDR3 runs from the conserved cysteine through the conserved F or W. The D gene is left open where the match is weak. Size is omitted from some rows. Given values are once, few, many or a class for expanded clones.

j_gene	d_gene	abundance	v_gene	CDR3nt	CDR3aa
TRBJ2-1	TRBD1	NA	TRBV11-3	TGTGCCAGCAGCTTAGTTTCACAGGGGGCCCATGAGCAGTTCTTC	CASSLVSQGAHEQFF
TRBJ2-1	NA	NA	TRBV5-1	TGCGCCAGCAGCGACGGAAGGGGCTCCTACAATGAGCAGTTCTTC	CASSDGRGSYNEQFF
TRBJ1-1	TRBD1	NA	TRBV6-6	TGTGCCAGCAGGACGACAGGGACGAACACTGAAGCTTTCTTT	CASRTTGTNTEAFF
TRBJ1-6	NA	once	TRBV4-3	TGCGCCAGCAGCCAAGATGTCACCCAGGGGAATAATTCACCCCTCCACTTT	CASSQDVTQGNNSPLHF
TRBJ2-3	NA	NA	TRBV27	TGTGCCAGCAGCCAGTCCGGGGATACGCAGTATTTT	CASSQSGDTQYF
TRBJ2-7	TRBD1	NA	TRBV28	TGTGCCAGCAGTTTATGGCACAGGGGTAGAAACGAGCAGTACTTC	CASSLWHRGRNEQYF
TRBJ2-5	NA	NA	TRBV5-1	TGCGCCAGCAGCTTGTCGTCAGAGACCCAGTACTTC	CASSLSSETQYF
TRBJ2-7	TRBD1	NA	TRBV5-1	TGCGCCAGCAGCTATGGTACAGGGGTCTCCGAGCAGTACTTC	CASSYGTGVSEQYF
TRBJ1-3	TRBD1	NA	TRBV19	TGTGCCAGTTTGGGACAGGGAGAAGGAAACACCATATATTTT	CASLGQGEGNTIYF
TRBJ2-1	TRBD1	few	TRBV5-1	TGCGCCAGCAGCTCCGCGGAAGGACAGGGGGGCTGGAATGAGCAGTTCTTC	CASSSAEGQGGWNEQFF
TRBJ2-2	NA	NA	TRBV29-1	TGCAGCGTTGATGGGCCGAACACCGGGGAGCTGTTTTTT	CSVDGPNTGELFF
TRBJ2-7	NA	NA	TRBV6-5	TGTGCCAGCAGTTACTCGAGGACAGTACCGTCCGAGCAGTACTTC	CASSYSRTVPSEQYF
TRBJ2-7	TRBD2	NA	TRBV25-1	TGTGCCAGCAGTGGGGGACTAGCGGGAGTTCACGAGCAGTACTTC	CASSGGLAGVHEQYF
TRBJ1-2	NA	NA	TRBV7-8	TGTGCCAGCAGCTTAACTGGGTCAGCGGGAGATGGCTACACCTTC	CASSLTGSAGDGYTF
TRBJ2-7	TRBD2	NA	TRBV3-1/TRBV3-2	TGTGCCAGCAGCCAAGATCGGATAGCGGGAGGGTACGAGCAGTACTTC	CASSQDRIAGGYEQYF
TRBJ2-7	TRBD1	NA	TRBV2	TGTGCCAGCAGGAGGACAGGGGGCGCAACCTACGAGCAGTACTTC	CASRRTGGATYEQYF
TRBJ2-2	TRBD2	NA	TRBV2	TGTGCCAGCAGTGATATGGCAGCGGGAACGACCGGGGAGCTGTTTTTT	CASSDMAAGTTGELFF
TRBJ1-1	TRBD1	large	TRBV4-3	TGCGCCAGCAGCCAAGGACGTACAGGGGGATACACTGAAGCTTTCTTT	CASSQGRTGGYTEAFF
TRBJ1-6	NA	NA	TRBV3-1/TRBV3-2	TGTGCCAGCAGCCAAACAGGATCTAATTCACCCCTCCACTTT	CASSQTGSNSPLHF
TRBJ1-2	NA	NA	TRBV14	TGTGCCAGCAGACCTACAGGGACCTCTCGCTACACCTTC	CASRPTGTSRYTF
TRBJ2-7	NA	few	TRBV5-1	TGCGCCAGCAGCAGAACAGGAAACGCCTACGAGCAGTACTTC	CASSRTGNAYEQYF
TRBJ2-2	NA	NA	TRBV6-1	TGTGCCAGCAGTGGGTTGCGGCGGTCGTCGAACACCGGGGAGCTGTTTTTT	CASSGLRRSSNTGELFF
TRBJ1-3	NA	NA	TRBV18	TGTGCCAGCTCACCACCGAACAGCCTCTCTGGAAACACCATATATTTT	CASSPPNSLSGNTIYF
TRBJ2-1	NA	few	TRBV5-6	TGTGCCAGCAGCTTGGGAGTCCCCAATGAGCAGTTCTTC	CASSLGVPNEQFF
TRBJ1-6	NA	NA	TRBV7-2	TGTGCCAGCACCTCCGGGAGCGCGGGTCGGAATTCACCCCTCCACTTT	CASTSGSAGRNSPLHF
TRBJ2-1	TRBD2	NA	TRBV7-2	TGTGCCAGCAGCGTGCGGACTAGCGGGGTGAATGAGCAGTTCTTC	CASSVRTSGVNEQFF
TRBJ1-1	NA	NA	TRBV4-1	TGCGCCAGCAGCCAAGACGGCGGTCCGGACACTGAAGCTTTCTTT	CASSQDGGPDTEAFF
TRBJ1-5	NA	NA	TRBV3-1/TRBV3-2	TGTGCCAGCAGCCAAGATTCGGTTCAGCCCCAGCATTTT	CASSQDSVQPQHF
TRBJ1-1	NA	NA	TRBV12-5	TGTGCTAGTGGTTTGGTATTGGGGGCTAATCCATCCGAAGCTTTCTTT	CASGLVLGANPSEAFF
TRBJ2-2	TRBD2	NA	TRBV5-6	TGTGCCAGCAGCCCCCGGGCGGGGGTCGCGAACACCGGGGAGCTGTTTTTT	CASSPRAGVANTGELFF
TRBJ2-3	TRBD2	once	TRBV18	TGTGCCAGCTCACCACCGGAACTAGCGGGAGGGCCCATTAGCACAGATACGCAGTATTTT	CASSPPELAGGPISTDTQYF
TRBJ2-3	NA	NA	TRBV7-2	TGTGCCAGCAGCTTAAGACCCGGGACACCAACCTTCACAGATACGCAGTATTTT	CASSLRPGTPTFTDTQYF
TRBJ2-2	TRBD2	NA	TRBV10-3	TGTGCCATCAGCCCAGCCAGCGGGGGATCGAACGCCGGGGAGCTGTTTTTT	CAISPASGGSNAGELFF
TRBJ1-1	NA	NA	TRBV27	TGTGCCAGCAGTTCCGACAGGCCTTCAATGAACACTGAAGCTTTCTTT	CASSSDRPSMNTEAFF
TRBJ1-2	TRBD1	once	TRBV27	TGTGCCAGCAGTACTCGGGACAGCCGAGGCAAGATTAACTATGGCTACACCTTC	CASSTRDSRGKINYGYTF
TRBJ2-7	NA	NA	TRBV28	TGTGCCAGCAGTCCCCATCCCGGTTACGAGCAGTACTTC	CASSPHPGYEQYF
TRBJ2-7	NA	NA	TRBV5-1	TGCGCCAGCAGCGACCAGGGGGGATCCTACGAGCAGTACTTC	CASSDQGGSYEQYF
TRBJ1-6	NA	NA	TRBV27	NA	CASSPTFGSPLHF
TRBJ1-4	TRBD1	NA	TRBV19	TGTGCCAGTAGTATGGGATCCGGACAGGGGGGTGAAAAACTGTTTTTT	CASSMGSGQGGEKLFF
TRBJ1-3	NA	NA	TRBV18	TGTGCCAGCTCACCCGGGACTACCTCTGGAAACACCATATATTTT	CASSPGTTSGNTIYF
TRBJ2-2	TRBD2	NA	TRBV6-4	TGTGCCAGCAGTCGACTAGCGGGGGGCCAGAACACCGGGGAGCTGTTTTTT	CASSRLAGGQNTGELFF
TRBJ1-6	NA	NA	TRBV28	TGTGCCAGCACCCAATCCAGAGGAAATAATTCACCCCTCCACTTT	CASTQSRGNNSPLHF